This T cell receptor (beta chain) is drawn from a study of shared clonotypes between healthy human individuals. Across the whole study: CD4 naive and memory got three plates each, CD8 naive two, CD8 memory one.

Whole-study findings and limits: Rarefaction revealed incomplete sorted-subset sequencing despite large depth.

Measured with immunoSEQ multiplex PCR; TCRdb has only the in-frame clones, and not every one. The sample lists a few million clones, more than 80% occurring once. None of the donors, who were healthy HIV-negative adults, had recently had acute infections or vaccinations. Concerning this clone: Its specificity is unknown.

The CDR3 covers 16 residues. Trimming shortened V by 0 bases and J by 9 bases, and 18 bases separated the two germline ends. In germline, CDR1 is MNHEY, CDR2 SVGAGI. The chain is built from TRBV6-5 and TRBJ2-1; D may match TRBD1 or TRBD2 (6 bases each). Sequenced: naive CD4+ T cells sorted from blood. Subset: CD45RA+ positively selected. The receptor was isolated from a man between 18 and 35 years old in good health. CDR3 sequence: CASSYSMNLGGGEQFF. In DNA form, the CDR3 reads TGTGCCAGCAGTTACTCGATGAATTTGGGGGGCGGTGAGCAGTTCTTC.